This TCR beta chain emerged from a study of T-cell reconstitution after alpha-beta-depleted transplantation in children (dated by TCRdb to the mid-2010s). Describing the broader study: Using TCR repertoire profiling, the study followed T-cell immune reconstitution in a quantitative way in children after TCRalphabeta/CD19-depleted allogeneic hematopoietic cell transplantation.

Libraries came from PCR. These reads were obtained on an Illumina HiSeq 2500. TCR libraries were prepared with molecular barcoding, using unique molecular identifiers to normalize TCRbeta repertoire quantification. TCRdb reran the public reads through fastp at Q25 and MiXCR, keeping productive beta chains. Rows merge per CDR3 protein into single entries with the most common DNA and genes. The sample contains 200,000 to 250,000 distinct CDR3 sequences, 12% of them found a single time. The ten top clones hold over 2.5% of the sample. With respect to this clonotype: Its target antigen remains unknown. The input lacks base qualities; no much larger clone sits a single base away.

The CDR3 measures 13 amino acids from cysteine to phenylalanine. Only the CDR3 part of the read is kept: 39 bases, read in frame from the first base. CDR1 and CDR2 were assigned from the germline V gene as SGHAT and FQNNGV. The germline ends are 15 bases apart after V is trimmed by 5 bases and J by 8 bases. The receptor comes from a human donor who donated a stem cell graft to a child with acute lymphoblastic leukemia. The sequence is built from TRBV11-2 and TRBJ2-5, with TRBD1 perhaps the D gene, on 6 matching bases. Sequencing used PBMCs from the stem cell graft donor, obtained from the stem cell graft. The bases read TGTGCCAGCAGCCTGTCGACAGGAGAAACCCAGTACTTC. Translated, this gives CASSLSTGETQYF.